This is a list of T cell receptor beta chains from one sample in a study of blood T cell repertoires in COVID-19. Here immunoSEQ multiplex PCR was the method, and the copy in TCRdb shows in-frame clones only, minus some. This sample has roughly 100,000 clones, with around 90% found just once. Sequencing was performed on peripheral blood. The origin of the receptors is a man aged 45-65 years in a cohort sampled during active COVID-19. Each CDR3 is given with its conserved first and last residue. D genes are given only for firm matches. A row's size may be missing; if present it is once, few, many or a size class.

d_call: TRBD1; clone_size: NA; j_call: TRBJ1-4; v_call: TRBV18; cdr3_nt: TGTGCCAGCTCAAGCTACGGACAGGGACGGGGTGAAAAACTGTTTTTT; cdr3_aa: CASSSYGQGRGEKLFF
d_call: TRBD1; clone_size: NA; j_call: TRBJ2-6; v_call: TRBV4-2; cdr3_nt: TGTGCCAGCAGCCAAGTATCAGGGGGCGCTGGATCTGGGGCCAACGTCCTGACTTTC; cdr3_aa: CASSQVSGGAGSGANVLTF
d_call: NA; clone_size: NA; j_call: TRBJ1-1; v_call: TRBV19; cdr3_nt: TGTGCCAGTAGTATAGGTGAGGGGGTGGGCTACACTGAAGCTTTCTTT; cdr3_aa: CASSIGEGVGYTEAFF
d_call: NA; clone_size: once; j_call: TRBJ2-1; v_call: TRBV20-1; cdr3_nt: TGCAGTGTTAGTCCAGGGCGCGATGAGCAGTTCTTC; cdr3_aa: CSVSPGRDEQFF
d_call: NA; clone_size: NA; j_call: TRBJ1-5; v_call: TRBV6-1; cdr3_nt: TGTGCCAGCAGTGAACCCGGGTATCAGCCCCAGCATTTT; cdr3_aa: CASSEPGYQPQHF
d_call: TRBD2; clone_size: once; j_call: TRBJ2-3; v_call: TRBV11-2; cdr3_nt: TGTGCCAGCAGCTTTTTATCTAGCGGGAACACAGATACGCAGTATTTT; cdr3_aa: CASSFLSSGNTDTQYF
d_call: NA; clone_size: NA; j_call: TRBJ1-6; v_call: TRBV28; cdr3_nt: TGTGCCAGCAGACCTGGGCGGGGTCATTCACCCCTCCACTTT; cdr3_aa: CASRPGRGHSPLHF
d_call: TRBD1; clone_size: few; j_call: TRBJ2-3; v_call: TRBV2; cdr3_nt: TGTGCCAGCAGTGAACCCGGGACAGGGGGCCGTATGTATTTT; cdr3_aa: CASSEPGTGGRMYF
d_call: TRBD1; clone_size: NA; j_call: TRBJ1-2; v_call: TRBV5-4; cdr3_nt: TGTGCCAGCAGCTTGGCCGGACAGGGGTATCATGGCTACACCTTC; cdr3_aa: CASSLAGQGYHGYTF
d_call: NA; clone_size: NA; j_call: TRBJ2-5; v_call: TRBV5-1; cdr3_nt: TGCGCCAGCAGTGGGGGACTGGGGGTAGAGACCCAGTACTTC; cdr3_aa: CASSGGLGVETQYF
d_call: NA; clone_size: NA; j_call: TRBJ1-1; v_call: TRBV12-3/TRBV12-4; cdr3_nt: TGTGCCAGCCTTATGAACACTGAAGCTTTCTTT; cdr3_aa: CASLMNTEAFF
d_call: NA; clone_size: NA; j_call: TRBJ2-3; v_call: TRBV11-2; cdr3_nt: TGTGCCAGCAGCCCGAAGCTGGGAGCGGTGAGCACAGATACGCAGTATTTT; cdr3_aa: CASSPKLGAVSTDTQYF
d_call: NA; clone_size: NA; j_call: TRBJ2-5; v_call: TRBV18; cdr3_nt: TGTGCCAGCTCACCATATGGTAGAGGAAAAGAGACCCAGTACTTC; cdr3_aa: CASSPYGRGKETQYF
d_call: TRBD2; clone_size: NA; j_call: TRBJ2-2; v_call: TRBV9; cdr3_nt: TGTGCCAGCAGCGTAGGAGCCGGGGGGGCCTACGGGGAGCTGTTTTTT; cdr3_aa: CASSVGAGGAYGELFF
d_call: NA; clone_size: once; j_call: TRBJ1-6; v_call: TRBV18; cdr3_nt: TGTGCCAGCTCACCATTCGCCCAGGAGGGCTCCTATAATTCACCCCTCCACTTT; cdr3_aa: CASSPFAQEGSYNSPLHF
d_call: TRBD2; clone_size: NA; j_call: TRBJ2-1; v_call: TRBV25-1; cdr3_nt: TGTGCCAGCAGTGGGACTAGCGGGGGCGGGGAGCAGTTCTTC; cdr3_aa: CASSGTSGGGEQFF
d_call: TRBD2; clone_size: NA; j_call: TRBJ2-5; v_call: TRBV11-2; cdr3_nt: TGTGCCAGCAGTTTACGGACTAGCGGCGCAGAGACCCAGTACTTC; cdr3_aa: CASSLRTSGAETQYF
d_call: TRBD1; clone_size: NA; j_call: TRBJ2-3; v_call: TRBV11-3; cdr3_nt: TGTGCCAGCAGCTTAGATCTGTCAGGGGGAACAGATACGCAGTATTTT; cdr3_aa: CASSLDLSGGTDTQYF
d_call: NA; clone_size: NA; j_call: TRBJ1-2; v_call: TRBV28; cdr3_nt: TGTGCCAGCAGTTTACAGAACTATGGCTACACCTTC; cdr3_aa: CASSLQNYGYTF
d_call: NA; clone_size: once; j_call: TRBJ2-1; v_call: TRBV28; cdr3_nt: TGTGCCAGCAGCTTAGCGGGACAGGGCGCCGGTCGGCAGTTCTTC; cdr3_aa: CASSLAGQGAGRQFF
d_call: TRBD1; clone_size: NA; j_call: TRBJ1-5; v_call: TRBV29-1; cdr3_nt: TGCAGCGCCATTACAGGGGCTATCAATCAGCCCCAGCATTTT; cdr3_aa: CSAITGAINQPQHF
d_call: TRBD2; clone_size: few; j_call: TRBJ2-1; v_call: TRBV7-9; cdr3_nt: TGTGCCAGCAGCTTACTAGCGGGGGGGCCTGAGCAGTTCTTC; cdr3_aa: CASSLLAGGPEQFF
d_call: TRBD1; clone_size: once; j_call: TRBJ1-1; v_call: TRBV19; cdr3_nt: TGTGCCAGTAGGGCCGGGACAGGGAGCGTAGGACAAACTGAAGCTTTCTTT; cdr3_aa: CASRAGTGSVGQTEAFF
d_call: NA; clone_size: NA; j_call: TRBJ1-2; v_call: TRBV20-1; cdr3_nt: TGCAGTGCTAGAGTACCGGGGGGCTACACCTTC; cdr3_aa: CSARVPGGYTF
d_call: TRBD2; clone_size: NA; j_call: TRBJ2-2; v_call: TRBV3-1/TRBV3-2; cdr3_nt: TGTGCCAGCAGCCAAGCTGCGGGGGCCGGGGAGCTGTTTTTT; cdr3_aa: CASSQAAGAGELFF
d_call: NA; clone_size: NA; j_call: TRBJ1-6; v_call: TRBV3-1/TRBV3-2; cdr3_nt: TGTGCCAGCAGCCAAGATACGGGGTATAATTCACCCCTCCACTTT; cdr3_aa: CASSQDTGYNSPLHF
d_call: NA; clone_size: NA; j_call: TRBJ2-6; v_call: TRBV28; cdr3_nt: TGTGCCAGCGGCCGGAGGGTGGTTGGGGCCAACGTCCTGACTTTC; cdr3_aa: CASGRRVVGANVLTF
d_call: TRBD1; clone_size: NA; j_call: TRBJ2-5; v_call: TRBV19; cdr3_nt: TGTGCCAGCAGAGCGACAGGGAAGGAGACCCAGTACTTC; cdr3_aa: CASRATGKETQYF
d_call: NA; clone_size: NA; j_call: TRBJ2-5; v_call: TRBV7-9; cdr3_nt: TGTGCCAGCAGCTTTGTGGGGGCGAGAGAGACCCAGTACTTC; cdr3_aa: CASSFVGARETQYF
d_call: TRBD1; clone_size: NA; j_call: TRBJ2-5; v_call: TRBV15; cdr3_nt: TGTGCCACCAGCGGAGGACAGGGGGCGGGGGAGACCCAGTACTTC; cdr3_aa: CATSGGQGAGETQYF
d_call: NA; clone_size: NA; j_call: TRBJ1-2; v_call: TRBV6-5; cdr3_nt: TGTGCCAGCAGATTCGGGGTACCGGCGGGAGGCTACACCTTC; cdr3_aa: CASRFGVPAGGYTF
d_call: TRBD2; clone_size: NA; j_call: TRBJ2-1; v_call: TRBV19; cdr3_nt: TGTGCCAGTAGGACGAAAACTAGCGGGGGGTCTAATGAGCAGTTCTTC; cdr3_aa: CASRTKTSGGSNEQFF
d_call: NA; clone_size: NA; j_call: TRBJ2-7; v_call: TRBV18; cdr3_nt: TGTGCCAGCTCACCCACAACCAGGGTGGTCGCCTACGAGCAGTACTTC; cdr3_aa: CASSPTTRVVAYEQYF
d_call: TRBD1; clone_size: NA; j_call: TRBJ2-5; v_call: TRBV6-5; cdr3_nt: TGTGCCAGCAGTCCCGGGACAGGGGGCTCCGAGACCCAGTACTTC; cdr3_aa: CASSPGTGGSETQYF
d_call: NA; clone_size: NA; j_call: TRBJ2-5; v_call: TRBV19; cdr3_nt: TGTGCCAGTAGTATAGTTTCCGGGGGAGGCACAAGGGAGACCCAGTACTTC; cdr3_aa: CASSIVSGGGTRETQYF
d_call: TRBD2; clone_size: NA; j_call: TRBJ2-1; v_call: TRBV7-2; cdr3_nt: TGTGCCAGCAGCTTAGCGCTGGCTAGCGGGGGGAATGAGCAGTTCTTC; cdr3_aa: CASSLALASGGNEQFF
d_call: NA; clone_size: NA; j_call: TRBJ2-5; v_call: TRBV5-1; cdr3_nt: TGCGCCAGCAGCTTGTTCTCGGGGGAAGAGACCCAGTACTTC; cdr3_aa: CASSLFSGEETQYF
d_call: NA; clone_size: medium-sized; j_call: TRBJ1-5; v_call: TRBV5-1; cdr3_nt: TGCGCCAGCAGTAACGAGGGGGATCAGCCCCAGCATTTT; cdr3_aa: CASSNEGDQPQHF
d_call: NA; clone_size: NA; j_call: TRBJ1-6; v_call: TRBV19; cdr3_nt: TGTGCCAGTAGTATTGGCCCCACAGATCCCCTCCACTTT; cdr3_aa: CASSIGPTDPLHF
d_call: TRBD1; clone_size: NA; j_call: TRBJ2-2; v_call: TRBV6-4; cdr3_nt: TGTGCCAGCAGGCACCGGGACAGGGATAACACCGGGGAGCTGTTTTTT; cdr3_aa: CASRHRDRDNTGELFF
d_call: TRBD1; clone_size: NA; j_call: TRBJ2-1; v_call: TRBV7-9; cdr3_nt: TGTGCCAGCAGCTTTGGGGGACAGGGATTTGATGAGCAGTTCTTC; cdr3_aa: CASSFGGQGFDEQFF
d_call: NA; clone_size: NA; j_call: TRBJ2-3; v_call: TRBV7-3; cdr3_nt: TGTGCCAGCAGCTCAAGCAGCACAGATACGCAGTATTTT; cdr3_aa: CASSSSSTDTQYF
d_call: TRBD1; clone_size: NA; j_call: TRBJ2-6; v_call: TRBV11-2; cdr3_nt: TGTGCCAGCAGCTTCCCCTACGCAGGGGGATCTTCTGGGGCCAACGTCCTGACTTTC; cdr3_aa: CASSFPYAGGSSGANVLTF
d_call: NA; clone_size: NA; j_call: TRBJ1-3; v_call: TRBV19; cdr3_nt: TGTGCCAGTAGTAATCAGGGGAGTGGAAACACCATATATTTT; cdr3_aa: CASSNQGSGNTIYF
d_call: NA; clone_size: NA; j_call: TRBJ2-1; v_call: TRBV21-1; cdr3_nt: TGTGCCAGCAGCAAAGCGACTAGCGGGGGAAACAATGAGCAGTTCTTC; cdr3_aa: CASSKATSGGNNEQFF
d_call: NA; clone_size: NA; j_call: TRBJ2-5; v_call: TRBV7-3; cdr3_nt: TGTGCCAGCAGCTTAAAAGGGTCAGGGGGGTGGGAGACCCAGTACTTC; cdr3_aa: CASSLKGSGGWETQYF
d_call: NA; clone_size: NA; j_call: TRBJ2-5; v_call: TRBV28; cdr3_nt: TGTGCCAGCAGTTTTTCCCGGGGGTCCAACCAAGAGACCCAGTACTTC; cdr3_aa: CASSFSRGSNQETQYF
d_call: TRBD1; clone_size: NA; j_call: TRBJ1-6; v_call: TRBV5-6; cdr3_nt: TGTGCCAGCAGCTTCAAGGACAGGGGGGGATCACCCCTCCACTTT; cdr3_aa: CASSFKDRGGSPLHF
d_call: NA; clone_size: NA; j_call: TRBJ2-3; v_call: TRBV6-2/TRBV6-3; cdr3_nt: TGTGCCAGCAGTTACATAAGGGTCGAGGGAGATCTTTTAGGTACGCAGTATTTT; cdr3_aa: CASSYIRVEGDLLGTQYF
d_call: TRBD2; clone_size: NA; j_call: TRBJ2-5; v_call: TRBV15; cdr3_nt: TGTGCCACCAGCAGGGAGGCGGGAGGGAGAGAGACCCAGTACTTC; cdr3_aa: CATSREAGGRETQYF
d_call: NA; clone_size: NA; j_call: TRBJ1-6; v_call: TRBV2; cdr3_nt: TGTGCCAGCAGTGAAGCCGGCGGGGCCTATAATTCACCCCTCCACTTT; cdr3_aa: CASSEAGGAYNSPLHF